This TCR beta chain is from a study of shared clonotypes between healthy human individuals. Sequenced by immunoSEQ multiplex PCR; TCRdb stores in-frame clones only, minus some. The profile shows 550,000 to 850,000 clones, around 72% of them singletons. Germline trimming cut 5 bases from V and 7 bases from J; bases unmatched to any gene: 6. CDR1 is MDHEN, CDR2 SYDVKM, per germline. The CDR3 loop spans 15 amino acids. This clonotype originated in a woman under 40 in good health. Sample: memory CD4+ T cells sorted from blood. As to subset: CD45RA-negative fraction. This sequence joins TRBV28 and TRBJ2-1; 12 nucleotides align to TRBD2. In nucleotides, the CDR3 is TGTGCCAGCAGTCCCTCTAGCGGGAGGGGTAATGAGCAGTTCTTC. Its protein is CASSPSSGRGNEQFF.